This TCR beta chain is drawn from a study of blood T cell repertoires in COVID-19. Study at large: Nucleic acid was either cDNA or gDNA, and it came from T cells, B-cell-depleted T cells, or PBMCs.

During active infection, Seattle patients enrolled and were then monitored through disease. Germline CDR1 LNHDA, CDR2 SQIVND (reference sequence). CDR3 length: 12 amino acids. Sequenced by immunoSEQ multiplex PCR; TCRdb stores in-frame clones only, minus some. The sample consists of some 190,000 clones, roughly 76% of them appearing once. The rearrangement joins TRBV19 to TRBJ1-1; D gene ambiguous. The sequence was obtained from a woman between 40 and 50 years old with COVID-19, enrolled during active disease. The sequencing sample was made of peripheral blood. CDR3 DNA: TGTGCGTCAAAGTATGGAGGCACTGAAGCTTTCTTT. Protein product: CASKYGGTEAFF.